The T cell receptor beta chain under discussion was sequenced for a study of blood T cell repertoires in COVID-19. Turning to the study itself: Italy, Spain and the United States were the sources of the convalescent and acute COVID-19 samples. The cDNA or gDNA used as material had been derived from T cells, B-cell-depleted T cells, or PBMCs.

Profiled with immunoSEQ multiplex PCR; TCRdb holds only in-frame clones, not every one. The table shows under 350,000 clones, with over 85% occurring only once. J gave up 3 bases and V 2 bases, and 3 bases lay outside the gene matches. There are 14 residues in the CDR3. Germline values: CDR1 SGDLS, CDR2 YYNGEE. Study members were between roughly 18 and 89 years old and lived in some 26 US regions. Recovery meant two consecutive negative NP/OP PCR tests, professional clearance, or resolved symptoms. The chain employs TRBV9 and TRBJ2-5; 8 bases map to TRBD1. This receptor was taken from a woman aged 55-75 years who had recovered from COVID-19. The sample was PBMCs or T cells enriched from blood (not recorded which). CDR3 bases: TGTGCCAGCAGCGTCGACAGGGGTGAAGAGACCCAGTACTTC. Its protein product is CASSVDRGEETQYF.